This T cell receptor beta chain was profiled in a study of T cells in Graves' hyperthyroidism and ophthalmopathy. This clonotype was picked up many times. As yet, its antigen is unknown. Germline V gene lookup returns CDR1 SGHRS and CDR2 YFSETQ. The V gene end was trimmed by 7 bases and the J gene end by 5 bases; junction bases not matched to a gene: 9. CDR3 length: 14 residues. RNA transcripts provided the source from which TCR beta CDR3 regions were amplified. A first-round RT-PCR of the TCR CDR3 used the HTBI primer set. In TCRdb, the multiplex PCR reads were re-called with MiXCR into one record per CDR3 protein. The data contain a few hundred thousand distinct CDR3 sequences, 40% to 55% of them singletons. Exclusion of patients followed from uncontrolled infection, other autoimmune disease, pregnancy or lactation. Each diagnosis was grounded in clinical symptoms, serum thyroxine and TRAb, thyroid ultrasound, and orbital computed tomography.

Study-wide results and limits: In simple terms, a model built on 13 V-J features told ophthalmopathy apart from stable hyperthyroidism. Blood samples included most of the expanded thyroid clonotypes exceeding 0.001.

The source of this sequence is an adult woman with Graves' disease, either hyperthyroidism or ophthalmopathy (not recorded which). The chain is built from TRBV5-1 and TRBJ2-5; TRBD1 aligns across 9 bases. Sequenced material: peripheral blood or thyroid tissue (not recorded which). The CDR3: CASAGTGYWETQYF. In DNA, the CDR3 is TGCGCCAGCGCCGGGACAGGGTATTGGGAGACCCAGTACTTC.